This TCR beta chain was sequenced in a study of cytomegalovirus exposure and HLA in healthy donors. Whole-study findings and limits: A missense variant in DCLRE1C was later tied to TCR beta V- and J-gene trimming. Listed as cytomegalovirus-associated were more than 150 TCR beta chains.

The PCR used 60 Vbeta and 13 Jbeta primers. In the original processing: In a later analysis, 75 million to 95 million unique TCR beta chains included roughly 11 million shared by two or more donors. Assay: immunoSEQ multiplex PCR; the TCRdb copy retains only in-frame clones and omits some. V, J and clone size reflect that table, while D and trimming were determined from the DNA. The sample gives 100,000 to 150,000 clones, over 65% of which show up once; 20% is in the top ten. The germline V gene encodes CDR1 SGDLS and CDR2 YYNGEE. The CDR3 runs to 15 residues. Trimming removed 4 bases from V and 7 bases from J; junction bases left unmatched: 10. Comment on this clone: Its antigen is not known.

Material for sequencing was PBMCs. The chain employs TRBV9 and TRBJ2-1; 8 nucleotides align to TRBD2. This receptor was taken from a man younger than 30 in good health and CMV-seropositive. The CDR3 loop reads CASSPMGGGGNEQFF. The CDR3 coding sequence is TGTGCCAGCAGCCCGATGGGGGGCGGGGGGAATGAGCAGTTCTTC.